Shown below are 14 T cell receptor beta chains from a single sample sequenced in a study of T cells in Graves' hyperthyroidism and ophthalmopathy. The source material, RNA transcripts, was used to amplify TCR beta CDR3 regions. The HTBI primer set served for first-round RT-PCR of the TCR CDR3. Each CDR3 protein is one row after TCRdb ran MiXCR on the multiplex PCR reads. Among hundreds of thousands of distinct CDR3 sequences listed, about 14% were seen once. Sample: blood. These receptors originate from a woman aged 18-30 years with Graves' hyperthyroidism.

This clonotype was observed at least ten times. In DNA, the CDR3 is TGTGCCAGCTCAGGATGGGAGTTTGGCTACACCTTC. As protein: CASSGWEFGYTF. The chain is built from TRBV18 and TRBJ1-2; D call uncertain. Germline loops: CDR1 KGHSH, CDR2 LQKENI. This CDR3 spans 12 amino acids. V was trimmed by 5 bases and J by 7 bases, leaving 11 bases between them.

The V gene is TRBV6-5, the J gene TRBJ2-7; D perhaps matches TRBD1 (7 bases). Germline V CDR1 and CDR2: MNHEY, SVGAGI. The CDR3 has 19 amino acids. With 1 base removed from V and 5 bases from J, the gap between germline ends came to 27 bases. The DNA for the CDR3 is TGTGCCAGCAGTTACTGCGGGACAGAGCCCTTTAGGTTTTCGGACGAGCAGTACTTC. Its protein product is CASSYCGTEPFRFSDEQYF.

This clonotype was seen more than once but under ten times. The CDR3 DNA follows: TGTGCCAGCAGTTACTCGCACGCGGTCTTTCCTACCCACGCCAAAAACATTCAGTACTTC. This encodes CASSYSHAVFPTHAKNIQYF. The V and J genes are TRBV6-6 and TRBJ2-4; D remains unclear. The CDR3 is made up of 20 amino acids. The germline CDR1 and CDR2 sequences are MNHNY and SVGAGI (reference sequence). V lost 0 bases and J lost 1, with 22 bases in between.

This clonotype occurred many times. The rearrangement links TRBV11-2 to TRBJ2-1, with D unclear. Trimming took 3 bases from V and 5 from J, leaving 14 bases between them. CDR3 length: 15 amino acids. Germline-derived CDR1 and CDR2 are SGHAT and FQNNGV. The CDR3 DNA is TGTGCCAGCAGCTTCCCTTGGACCGCCAACAATGAGCAGTTCTTC. As protein: CASSFPWTANNEQFF.

V is TRBV4-3 and J is TRBJ2-5; 12 bases map to TRBD2. This CDR3 is 17 amino acids long. Germline-derived CDR1 and CDR2 are LGHNA and YSLEER. Trimming took 0 bases from V and 5 from J; bases not matched to a gene: 7. The DNA of the CDR3 is TGCGCCAGCAGCCAAGATTGGGGACTAGCGGGTCGGGAGACCCAGTACTTC. Translating gives CASSQDWGLAGRETQYF.

The table lists this clonotype with many counts. The chain is built from TRBV3-1 and TRBJ1-3, with D possibly TRBD1 on 5 matching bases. CDR1 and CDR2 (germline): LGHDT, YNNKEL (reference sequence). This CDR3 region has 14 residues. V shed 4 bases and J shed 4 bases, with 11 bases lying between them. The CDR3: CASSPQGKGNTIYF. CDR3 nucleotides: TGTGCCAGCAGCCCTCAGGGAAAGGGAAACACCATATATTTT.

Ten or more counts support this clonotype. This chain links TRBV12-3 or TRBV12-4 with TRBJ1-2; 11 bases line up with TRBD1. The CDR3 totals 18 residues. Trimming at V came to 3 bases and at J to 1 base, leaving 10 bases not matched to a gene. The CDR3 reads CASSFGQGARRLNYGYTF. CDR3 nucleotides: TGTGCCAGCAGTTTTGGACAGGGGGCAAGACGCCTTAACTATGGCTACACCTTC.

This clonotype was seen at least ten times. The chain carries TRBV30 and TRBJ2-7; a possible D gene is TRBD2 (6 bases). V was shortened by 2 bases and J by 2 bases, with 13 bases between the two germline ends. This CDR3 spans 14 amino acids. The germline CDR1 and CDR2 sequences are GTSNPN and SVGIG (reference sequence). The CDR3 DNA reads as TGTGCCTGGAGTTACGGGACTCCTCCCTACGAGCAGTACTTC. Encoded protein: CAWSYGTPPYEQYF.

This clonotype occurred many times. The chain joins TRBV30 to TRBJ1-1; D not certain. Germline values: CDR1 GTSNPN, CDR2 SVGIG (reference sequence). This CDR3 region has 15 residues. V dropped 6 bases and J dropped 4 bases, with 21 bases sitting between them. CDR3 in DNA: TGTGCCTGCCCCAAGTTGGGGTCCCTGAGCACTGAAGCTTTCTTT. It is translated as CACPKLGSLSTEAFF.

The gene calls are TRBV14 and TRBJ2-2; no firm D call. The germline gives CDR1 SGHDN, CDR2 FVKESK. This CDR3 spans 18 amino acids. V gave up 1 base and J gave up 0 bases, with 15 bases separating them. This chain's CDR3 is CASSQGVGLATNTGELFF. For the CDR3, the DNA is TGTGCCAGCAGCCAAGGGGTCGGTTTAGCAACGAACACCGGGGAGCTGTTTTTT.

This clonotype appeared a few times. The gene calls are TRBV7-9 and TRBJ1-2; D not certain. The V end was cut by 5 bases, the J end by 2 bases, with 9 bases between. The CDR3 is 13 residues long. The germline V gene has CDR1 SEHNR and CDR2 FQNEAQ (reference sequence). The CDR3, as DNA: TGTGCCAGCAGCACTTCACGGAACTATGGCTACACCTTC. It codes for CASSTSRNYGYTF.

As regards this clonotype: Because the CDR3 is missing its conserved closing phenylalanine or tryptophan, this is likely a read error. V usage is TRBV28 and J usage is TRBJ2-4; weak D call: TRBD1 (6 bases). Germline V gene sequence: CDR1 MDHEN, CDR2 SYDVKM. This CDR3 has 16 amino acids. V was shortened by 7 bases and J by 7 bases, with 23 bases between the two germline ends. The CDR3: CASTGGAKASLNIQYS. The DNA of the CDR3 is TGTGCCAGCACTGGGGGCGCAAAGGCTTCTCTCAACATTCAGTACTCC.

This sequence joins TRBV12-3 or TRBV12-4 and TRBJ1-2; D possibly corresponds to TRBD1 (5 bases). CDR3 length: 16 amino acids. V was shortened by 3 bases and J by 1 base, with 15 bases between the two germline ends. This CDR3 reads CASSLAGQGGNYGYTF. The CDR3 coding sequence is TGTGCCAGCAGTTTGGCAGGGCAGGGCGGTAACTATGGCTACACCTTC.

The chain recombines TRBV4-2 with TRBJ2-2, with 8 bases that match TRBD2. The CDR3 is 18 amino acids. Looked up from germline, CDR1 is LGHNA and CDR2 is YNFKEQ. The ends lost 0 bases at V and 3 bases at J; junction bases unmatched: 9. CDR3 residues: CASSQEPARGGYTGELFF. Here the CDR3 DNA reads TGTGCCAGCAGCCAAGAACCGGCCCGGGGGGGGTACACCGGGGAGCTGTTTTTT.